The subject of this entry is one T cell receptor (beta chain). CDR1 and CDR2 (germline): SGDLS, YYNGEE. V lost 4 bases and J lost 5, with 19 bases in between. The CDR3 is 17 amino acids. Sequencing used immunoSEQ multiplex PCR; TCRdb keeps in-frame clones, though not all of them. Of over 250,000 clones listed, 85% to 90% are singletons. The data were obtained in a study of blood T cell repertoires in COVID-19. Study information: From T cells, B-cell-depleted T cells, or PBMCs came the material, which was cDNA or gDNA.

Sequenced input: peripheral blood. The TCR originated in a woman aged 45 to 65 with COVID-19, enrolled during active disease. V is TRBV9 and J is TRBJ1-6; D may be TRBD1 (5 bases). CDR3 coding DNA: TGTGCCAGCAGCCACAACAGGATCCGTCCCGATAATTCACCCCTCCACTTT. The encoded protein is CASSHNRIRPDNSPLHF.